Listed below are T cell receptor beta chains from one sample, sequenced in a study of OX40 agonist ivuxolimab in advanced cancers. Libraries were prepared by immunoSEQ multiplex PCR; TCRdb keeps only in-frame clonotypes and omits some of them. The table includes 70,000 to 95,000 clones, 85% to 90% detected once. Specimen: CD4+ or CD8+ T cells sorted from blood, collected in a trial of the OX40 agonist ivuxolimab. Every receptor here comes from an adult with an advanced solid tumor such as melanoma, head and neck, liver or kidney cancer. CDR3s include the opening cysteine and the closing phenylalanine or tryptophan. Fields, in order: J gene, V gene, CDR3 protein.

J gene: TRBJ2-3
V gene: TRBV7-2
CDR3 protein: CASSLFGPEVADTQYF

J gene: TRBJ2-3
V gene: TRBV10-2
CDR3 protein: CASREISGRAVTQYF

J gene: TRBJ2-2
V gene: TRBV7-8
CDR3 protein: CASRSDRVGTGELFF

J gene: TRBJ2-1
V gene: TRBV28
CDR3 protein: CASSRPTQELEQFF

J gene: TRBJ1-2
V gene: TRBV28
CDR3 protein: CASTMEGYGYTF

J gene: TRBJ2-4
V gene: TRBV11-1
CDR3 protein: CASSLIGSVVAKNIQYF

J gene: TRBJ2-1
V gene: TRBV7-2
CDR3 protein: CASSFPLGQTWGEQFF

J gene: TRBJ2-2
V gene: TRBV11-2
CDR3 protein: CASRPRSFGTGELFF

J gene: TRBJ2-4
V gene: TRBV14
CDR3 protein: CASSQGQWVPGAKNIQYF

J gene: TRBJ2-2
V gene: TRBV19
CDR3 protein: CASMRGIMGPNTGELFF

J gene: TRBJ1-2
V gene: TRBV6-1
CDR3 protein: CASSATGWGYTF

J gene: TRBJ2-7
V gene: TRBV7-9
CDR3 protein: CASSLGQALREQYF

J gene: TRBJ2-7
V gene: TRBV7-2
CDR3 protein: CASSRDRGGDEQYF

J gene: TRBJ2-7
V gene: TRBV10-3
CDR3 protein: CAIKKDRSSYEQYF

J gene: TRBJ2-3
V gene: TRBV28
CDR3 protein: CASSLGGSTDTQYF

J gene: TRBJ2-7
V gene: TRBV13
CDR3 protein: CASSRGRDYEQYF

J gene: TRBJ2-2
V gene: TRBV2
CDR3 protein: CASSVTWNTGELFF

J gene: TRBJ2-3
V gene: TRBV7-3
CDR3 protein: CASRLAGTDTQYF

J gene: TRBJ2-1
V gene: TRBV11-1
CDR3 protein: CASSLVRGEYNEQFF

J gene: TRBJ2-2
V gene: TRBV6-1
CDR3 protein: CASSEAPLGGSSTGELFF

J gene: TRBJ2-7
V gene: TRBV5-4
CDR3 protein: CASSSKAGSSYEQYF

J gene: TRBJ2-1
V gene: TRBV5-6
CDR3 protein: CASSNKVDFEQFF

J gene: TRBJ2-7
V gene: TRBV5-6
CDR3 protein: CASQSGRRDIEQYF

J gene: TRBJ1-5
V gene: TRBV6-1
CDR3 protein: CASGISDYSNQPQHF

J gene: TRBJ2-7
V gene: TRBV11-2
CDR3 protein: CASSSSPLMGEQYF

J gene: TRBJ1-3
V gene: TRBV25-1
CDR3 protein: CASSRGQTRGNTIYF

J gene: TRBJ2-5
V gene: TRBV9
CDR3 protein: CASSPGEETQYF

J gene: TRBJ1-5
V gene: TRBV23-1
CDR3 protein: CASQTVGDRNAHKHQPQHF

J gene: TRBJ2-3
V gene: TRBV7-3
CDR3 protein: CASSPRTSPVDTQYF

J gene: TRBJ2-7
V gene: TRBV30
CDR3 protein: CAWSGTSRFGEQYF